The sequence of this T cell receptor beta chain was determined in a study of T-cell reconstitution after alpha-beta-depleted transplantation in children. Trimming left V 0 bases short and J 0 bases short, with 11 bases between. This CDR3 contains 16 residues. Germline CDR1 and CDR2: SGHRS and YFSETQ. TCRbeta library construction was performed incorporating unique molecular identifiers. TCRdb re-derived calls from the PCR reads in MiXCR, one entry per CDR3 protein. The sample yields over 550,000 distinct CDR3 sequences, 10% seen once. The chain uses TRBV5-1 and TRBJ2-3; D gene uncertain. Specimen: PBMCs from the stem cell graft donor, collected from the stem cell graft. This clonotype was obtained from a human donor who donated a stem cell graft to a child with acute myeloid leukemia. CDR3 sequence: CASSLVGTTSTDTQYF. The CDR3 DNA is TGCGCCAGCAGCTTGGTGGGCACTACTAGCACAGATACGCAGTATTTT. Full variable domain (rest looked up from reference TRBV5-1 and TRBJ2-3): KAGVTQTPRYLIKTRGQQVTLSCSPISGHRSVSWYQQTPGQGLQFLFEYFSETQRNKGNFPGRFSGRQFSNSRSEMNVSTLELGDSALYLCASSLVGTTSTDTQYFGPGTRLTVL.